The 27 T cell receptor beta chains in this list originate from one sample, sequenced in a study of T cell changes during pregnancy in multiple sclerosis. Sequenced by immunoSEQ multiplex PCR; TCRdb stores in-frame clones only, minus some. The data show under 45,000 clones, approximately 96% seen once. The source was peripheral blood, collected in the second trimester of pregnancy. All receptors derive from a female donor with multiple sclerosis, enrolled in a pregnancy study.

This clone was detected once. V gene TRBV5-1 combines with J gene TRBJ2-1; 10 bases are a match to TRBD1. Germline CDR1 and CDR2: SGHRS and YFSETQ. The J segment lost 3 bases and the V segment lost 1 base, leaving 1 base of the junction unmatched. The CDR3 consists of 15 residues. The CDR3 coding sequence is TGCGCCAGCAGCTTGTGGACAGGGGGCTACAATGAGCAGTTCTTC. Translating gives CASSLWTGGYNEQFF.

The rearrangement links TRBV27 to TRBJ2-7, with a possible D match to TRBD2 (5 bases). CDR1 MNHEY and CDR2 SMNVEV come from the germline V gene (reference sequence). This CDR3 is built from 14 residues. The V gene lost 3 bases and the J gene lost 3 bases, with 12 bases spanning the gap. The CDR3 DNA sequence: TGTGCCAGCAGTTTGAGAGGGATGTTCTACGAGCAGTACTTC. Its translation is CASSLRGMFYEQYF.

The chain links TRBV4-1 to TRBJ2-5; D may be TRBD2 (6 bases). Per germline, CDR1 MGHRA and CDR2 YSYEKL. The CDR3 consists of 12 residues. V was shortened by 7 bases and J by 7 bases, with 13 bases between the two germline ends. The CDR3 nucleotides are TGCGCCAGCACGGAGGTGGGGGGGACCCAGTACTTC. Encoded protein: CASTEVGGTQYF.

The CDR3 loop is CASSLGTGSETQYF. The CDR3, as DNA: TGTGCCAGCAGCCTGGGCACAGGGTCAGAGACCCAGTACTTC. The V gene is TRBV7-9, the J gene TRBJ2-5; D perhaps matches TRBD1 (6 bases). Germline loops: CDR1 SEHNR, CDR2 FQNEAQ (reference sequence). The CDR3 spans 14 residues. Trimming left V 5 bases short and J 4 bases short, with 14 bases between.

The DNA of the CDR3 is TGTGCCAGCGGGCAGGGCAGAGATACGCAGTATTTT. Translating it yields CASGQGRDTQYF. The genes are TRBV7-8 and TRBJ2-3; a weak D match, TRBD1 (5 bases). This CDR3 is 12 amino acids long. CDR1 and CDR2 from the germline V gene are SGHVS and FQNEAQ. With 8 bases removed from V and 5 bases from J, the gap between germline ends came to 11 bases. Full variable domain (outside the CDR3, taken from reference TRBV7-8 and TRBJ2-3): GAGVSQSPRYKVAKRGQDVALRCDPISGHVSLFWYQQALGQGPEFLTYFQNEAQLDKSGLPSDRFFAERPEGSVSTLKIQRTQQEDSAVYLCASGQGRDTQYFGPGTRLTVL.

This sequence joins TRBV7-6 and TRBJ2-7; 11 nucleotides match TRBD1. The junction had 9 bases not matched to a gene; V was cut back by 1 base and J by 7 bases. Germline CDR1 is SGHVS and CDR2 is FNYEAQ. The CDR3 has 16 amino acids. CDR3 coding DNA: TGTGCCAGCAGCTTAGAACCGGGACAGGGGGTTTTGGAGCAGTACTTC. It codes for CASSLEPGQGVLEQYF. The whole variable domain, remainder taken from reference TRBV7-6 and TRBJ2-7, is GAGVSQSPRYKVTKRGQDVALRCDPISGHVSLYWYRQALGQGPEFLTYFNYEAQQDKSGLPNDRFSAERPEGSISTLTIQRTEQRDSAMYRCASSLEPGQGVLEQYFGPGTRLTVT.

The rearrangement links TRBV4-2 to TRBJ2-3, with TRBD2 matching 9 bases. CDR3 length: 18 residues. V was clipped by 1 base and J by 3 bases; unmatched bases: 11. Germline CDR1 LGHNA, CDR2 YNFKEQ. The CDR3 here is CASSQAGRWREGTDTQYF. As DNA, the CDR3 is TGTGCCAGCAGCCAAGCGGGCCGGTGGCGGGAGGGGACAGATACGCAGTATTTT.

CDR3 nucleotides: TGTTCCTCAGGTAAATGGGACGAGCAGTACTTC. Its protein product is CSSGKWDEQYF. The chain uses TRBV2 and TRBJ2-7; D not certain. Per the germline V gene, CDR1 is SNHLY and CDR2 is FYNNEI. The CDR3 is made up of 11 amino acids.

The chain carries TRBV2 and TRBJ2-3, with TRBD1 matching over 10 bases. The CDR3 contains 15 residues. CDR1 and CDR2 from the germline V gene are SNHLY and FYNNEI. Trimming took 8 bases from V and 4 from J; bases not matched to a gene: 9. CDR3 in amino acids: CASLWDRGGSDTQYF. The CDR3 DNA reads TGTGCCAGCCTATGGGACAGGGGAGGGTCAGATACGCAGTATTTT. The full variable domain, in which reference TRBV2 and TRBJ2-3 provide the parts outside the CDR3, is EPEVTQTPSHQVTQMGQEVILRCVPISNHLYFYWYRQILGQKVEFLVSFYNNEISEKSEIFDDQFSVERPDGSNFTLKIRSTKLEDSAMYFCASLWDRGGSDTQYFGPGTRLTVL.

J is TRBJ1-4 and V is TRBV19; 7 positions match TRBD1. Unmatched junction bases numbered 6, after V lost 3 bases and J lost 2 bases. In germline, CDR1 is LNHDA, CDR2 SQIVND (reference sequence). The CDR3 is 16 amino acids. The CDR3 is CASSMQMGQTNEKLFF. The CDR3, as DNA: TGTGCCAGTAGTATGCAGATGGGACAGACTAATGAAAAACTGTTTTTT.

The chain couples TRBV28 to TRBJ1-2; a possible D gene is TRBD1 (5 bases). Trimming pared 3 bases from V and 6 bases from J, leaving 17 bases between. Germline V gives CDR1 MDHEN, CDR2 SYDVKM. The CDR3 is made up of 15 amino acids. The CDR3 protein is CASSLPTVSANGYTF. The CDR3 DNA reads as TGTGCCAGCAGTTTGCCGACAGTCTCGGCGAATGGCTACACCTTC.

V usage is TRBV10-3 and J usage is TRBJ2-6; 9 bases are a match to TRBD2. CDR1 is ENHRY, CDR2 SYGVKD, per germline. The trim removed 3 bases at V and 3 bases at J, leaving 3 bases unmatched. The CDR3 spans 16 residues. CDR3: CAISDGLAIGANVLTF. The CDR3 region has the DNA TGTGCCATCAGTGATGGACTAGCGATTGGGGCCAACGTCCTGACTTTC.

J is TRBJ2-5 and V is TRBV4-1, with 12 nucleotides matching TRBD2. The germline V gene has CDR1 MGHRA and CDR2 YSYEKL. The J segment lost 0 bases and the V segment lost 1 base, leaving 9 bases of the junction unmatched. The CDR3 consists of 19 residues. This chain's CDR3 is CASSQGRTSGVGHQETQYF. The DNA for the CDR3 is TGCGCCAGCAGCCAAGGGAGGACTAGCGGGGTAGGCCACCAAGAGACCCAGTACTTC.

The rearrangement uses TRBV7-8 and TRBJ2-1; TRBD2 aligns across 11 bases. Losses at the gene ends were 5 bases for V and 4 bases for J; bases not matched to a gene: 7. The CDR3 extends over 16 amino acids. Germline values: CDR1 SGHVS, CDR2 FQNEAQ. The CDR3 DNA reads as TGTGCCAGCAGCCTCGGGGGACTAGCGGCATACAATGAGCAGTTCTTC. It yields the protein CASSLGGLAAYNEQFF.

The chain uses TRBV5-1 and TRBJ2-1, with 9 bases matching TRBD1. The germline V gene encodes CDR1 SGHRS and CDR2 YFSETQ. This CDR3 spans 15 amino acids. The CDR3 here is CPTGPGQGYYNEQFF. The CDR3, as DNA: TGCCCCACGGGGCCGGGACAGGGCTACTACAATGAGCAGTTCTTC.

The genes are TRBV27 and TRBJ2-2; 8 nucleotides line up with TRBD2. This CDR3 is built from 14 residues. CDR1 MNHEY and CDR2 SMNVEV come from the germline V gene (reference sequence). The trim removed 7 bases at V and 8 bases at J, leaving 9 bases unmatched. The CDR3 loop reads CASTKLADLGELFF. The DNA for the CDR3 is TGTGCCAGCACCAAACTAGCGGACCTGGGGGAGCTGTTTTTT.

CDR3 sequence reads: CASSPSSGNEQFF. For the CDR3, the DNA is TGTGCCAGCAGCCCCTCGAGCGGGAATGAGCAGTTCTTC. The chain uses TRBV7-3 and TRBJ2-1; tentative D call: TRBD2 (6 bases). V was trimmed by 5 bases and J by 7 bases, leaving 12 bases between them. Germline CDR1 and CDR2: SGHTA and FQGTGA. CDR3 length equals 13 residues.

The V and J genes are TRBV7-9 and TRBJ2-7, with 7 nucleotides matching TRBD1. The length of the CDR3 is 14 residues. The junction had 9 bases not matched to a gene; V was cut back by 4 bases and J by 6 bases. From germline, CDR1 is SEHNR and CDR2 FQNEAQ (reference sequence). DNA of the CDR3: TGTGCCAGCAGCTCCCCAAACAGGGGTCTCGAGCAGTACTTC. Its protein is CASSSPNRGLEQYF.

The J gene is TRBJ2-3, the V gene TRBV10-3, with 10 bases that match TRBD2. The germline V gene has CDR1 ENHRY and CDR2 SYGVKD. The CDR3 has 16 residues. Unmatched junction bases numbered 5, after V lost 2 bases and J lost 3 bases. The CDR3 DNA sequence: TGTGCCATCAGTGAGCGAAGCGGGGGGGCGACAGATACGCAGTATTTT. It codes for CAISERSGGATDTQYF.

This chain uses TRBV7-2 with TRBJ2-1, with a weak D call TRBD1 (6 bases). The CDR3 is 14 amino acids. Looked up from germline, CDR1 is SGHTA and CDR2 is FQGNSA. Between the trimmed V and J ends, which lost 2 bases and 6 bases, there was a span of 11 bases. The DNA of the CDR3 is TGTGCCAGCAGCTTACAGGGGTCCCTCAATGAGCAGTTCTTC. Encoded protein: CASSLQGSLNEQFF.

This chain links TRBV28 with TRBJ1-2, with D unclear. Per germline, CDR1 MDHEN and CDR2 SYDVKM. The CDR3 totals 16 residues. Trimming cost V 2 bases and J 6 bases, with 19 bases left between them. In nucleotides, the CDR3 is TGTGCCAGCAGTTTAGAGGGTTCCGGACCACCAAATGGCTACACCTTC. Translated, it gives CASSLEGSGPPNGYTF.

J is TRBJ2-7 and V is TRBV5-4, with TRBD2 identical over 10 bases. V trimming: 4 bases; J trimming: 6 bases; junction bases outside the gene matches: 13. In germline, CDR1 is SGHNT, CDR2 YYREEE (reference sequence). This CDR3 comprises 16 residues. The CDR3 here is CASSAAASGSAFEQYF. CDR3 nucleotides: TGTGCCAGCAGCGCGGCGGCTAGCGGGAGTGCTTTCGAGCAGTACTTC.

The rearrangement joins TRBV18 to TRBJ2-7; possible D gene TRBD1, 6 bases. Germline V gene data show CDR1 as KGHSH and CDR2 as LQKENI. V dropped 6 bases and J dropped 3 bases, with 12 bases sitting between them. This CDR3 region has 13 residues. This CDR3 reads CASSLGQYYEQYF. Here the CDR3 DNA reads TGTGCCAGCTCGCTTGGACAGTACTACGAGCAGTACTTC.

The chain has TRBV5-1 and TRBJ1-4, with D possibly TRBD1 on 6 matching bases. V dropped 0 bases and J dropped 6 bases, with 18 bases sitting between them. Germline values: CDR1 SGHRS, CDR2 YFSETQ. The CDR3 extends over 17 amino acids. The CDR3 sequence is CASSLDRNRVRHEKLFF. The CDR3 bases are TGCGCCAGCAGCTTGGATCGGAACAGGGTTCGACATGAAAAACTGTTTTTT.

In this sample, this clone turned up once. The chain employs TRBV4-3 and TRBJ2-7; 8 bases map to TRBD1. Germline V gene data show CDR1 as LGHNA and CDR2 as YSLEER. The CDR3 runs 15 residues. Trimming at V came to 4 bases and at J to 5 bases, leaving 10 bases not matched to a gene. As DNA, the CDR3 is TGCGCCAGCAGCCCCAGCGACAGGGGACGGCACGAGCAGTACTTC. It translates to CASSPSDRGRHEQYF.

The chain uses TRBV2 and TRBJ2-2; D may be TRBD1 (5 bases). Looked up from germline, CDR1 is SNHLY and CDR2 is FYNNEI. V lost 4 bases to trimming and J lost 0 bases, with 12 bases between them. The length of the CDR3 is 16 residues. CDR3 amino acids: CASSGRQIANTGELFF. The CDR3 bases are TGTGCCAGCAGTGGCCGACAGATCGCGAACACCGGGGAGCTGTTTTTT.

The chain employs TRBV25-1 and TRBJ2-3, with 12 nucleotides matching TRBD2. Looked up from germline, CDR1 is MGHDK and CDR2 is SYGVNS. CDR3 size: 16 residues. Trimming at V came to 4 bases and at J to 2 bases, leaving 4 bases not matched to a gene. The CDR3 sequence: CASSARLAGDTDTQYF. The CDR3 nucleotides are TGTGCCAGCAGTGCCCGACTAGCGGGAGACACAGATACGCAGTATTTT.